The entry below gives a single T cell receptor (beta chain) sequence along with its context. The sample holds a few counts of this clonotype. What this receptor recognizes is not known. No much larger clonotype is one base removed from it; base qualities were not supplied. V drops 2 bases and J drops 1 base, leaving 11 bases in between. The CDR3 has 16 amino acids, counting the end cysteine and phenylalanine. This entry keeps only the CDR3 DNA: 48 bases, framed from base 1. CDR1 and CDR2 are read off the germline V gene as SGHDN and FVKESK. The protocol used for the library was multiplex PCR. The reads were generated on an Illumina HiSeq 4000. CDR3 regions were amplified by Arm-PCR with iRepertoire HTBI primers to construct TCR beta libraries. Before sequencing, the PCR products underwent gel purification. In the authors' own workflow: Across samples, around 62 TRBV and 12 to 15 TRBJ segments were identified and used for gene usage analysis of CDR3 amino acid clonotypes. COPE and FqMerger were used to merge filtered high-quality paired reads into contigs. BLAST was used to align contigs to IMGT TRBV, TRBD and TRBJ reference genes, and CDR3 was defined according to IMGT. Highly expanded clones were defined as clonotypes with a frequency above 0.1%. Repertoire diversity was measured by Shannon entropy, and V-J evenness by the Gini coefficient. A clonotype found in more than one individual was treated as public. TCRdb reran the public reads through fastp at Q25 and MiXCR, keeping productive beta chains. Every entry covers one CDR3 protein and lists the most common genes and DNA from its rows. None of the V and J calls come from the authors' own analysis; TCRdb made them. The sample data list more than 300,000 distinct CDR3 sequences, and 12% of these were observed just once. The ten largest account for 18% of the sample.

This record belongs to a study of regulatory T cells in long-lasting Graves disease (dated by TCRdb to the early 2020s). In the study overall: Patients with newly diagnosed Graves' disease had been on antithyroid drugs for under 3 months. Patients with persistent Graves' disease were compared with patients with newly diagnosed Graves' disease using TCR sequencing and RNA sequencing of peripheral blood. The study was conducted in China and was registered as a clinical trial. A total of 33 samples underwent TCR sequencing, from about 13 patients with persistent Graves' disease and some 20 patients with newly diagnosed Graves' disease. The investigation overall reported the following: The study examined only peripheral blood because the primary lesion, thyroid tissue, could not be accessed. The small sample size was acknowledged by the authors as a limitation that may reduce accuracy. Sequencing and analysis were limited to the TCR beta chain. Persistent disease showed preferential use of TRBV28, TRBJ1-2 and TRBJ2-5, whereas newly diagnosed disease favored TRBV20-1 and TRBJ2-1. Lower TCR Shannon entropy and fewer highly expanded clones were observed in persistent Graves' disease patients than in newly diagnosed patients, which suggested clonal expansion. More public clonotypes were shared among persistent patients (roughly 2,700) than among newly diagnosed patients (approximately 1,000).

Read against the paper, the sample's time point label means: newly diagnosed GD, antithyroid drugs for less than 3 months. For both TCR sequencing and RNA sequencing, RNA was extracted from PBMCs using TRIzol. The diagnosis of Graves' disease followed American Thyroid Association guidelines. Patients were recruited from an endocrinology department in Xi'an, China. Each patient gave about 10 milliliters of peripheral blood, collected in an EDTA anticoagulant tube. PBMCs were isolated by Ficoll Paque Plus density gradient separation without further T cell sorting. RNA quality was checked with an Agilent 2100 Bioanalyzer and agarose gel, and concentration with a NanoDrop 2000. The same sample was also studied in work on T cells in Graves' hyperthyroidism and ophthalmopathy. As noted in the second study: A patient counted as having stable Graves' hyperthyroidism if no progression to ophthalmopathy occurred over 18 months of follow-up. Hyperthyroidism patients were aged 18 to 65 years and newly diagnosed, with disease duration of less than 2 months. Any patient with an uncontrolled infection, another autoimmune disease, pregnancy or lactation was excluded. Diagnoses were established on the basis of clinical symptoms, serum thyroxine and TRAb, thyroid ultrasound, and orbital computed tomography. For the first round of RT-PCR on the TCR CDR3, the HTBI primer set was used together with the Qiagen OneStep RT-PCR kit. Most expanded thyroid clonotypes (frequency above 0.001) were also detected in blood, suggesting blood repertoires may reflect thyroid immune responses. A model built on a 13 V-J signature distinguished ophthalmopathy from stable hyperthyroidism, reaching 87.88% sensitivity and about 81% specificity in cross-validation and 80%/75% in testing. In validation, the model predicted progression to ophthalmopathy a median of about 6.5 months before onset, with over 55% sensitivity and around 76% specificity. To identify TCR V-J signatures that set the groups apart, the researchers used a discovery cohort of 100 patients, made up of 40 to 45 with Graves' ophthalmopathy and some 55 with stable Graves' hyperthyroidism. Prospective prediction of ophthalmopathy was tested in an independent validation cohort consisting of 18 hyperthyroidism patients and around 16 patients who later progressed to ophthalmopathy. The approximately 100 discovery patients were divided at random into training and test sets in a 7:3 ratio. In addition, the study compared T-cell repertoires in thyroid tissue and in blood from about six Graves' hyperthyroidism patients. Once sampling was done, hyperthyroidism patients were given methimazole at a starting dose of 30 mg daily, whereas ophthalmopathy patients were given high-dose intravenous methylprednisolone. The libraries were constructed in a second round of multiplex PCR and then size-selected and purified. Libraries were sequenced paired-end with 100 bp reads on an Illumina HiSeq2000. SOAPnuke was used to process the raw data, throwing out any read that contained adapters or uncalled bases, had a mean Phred below 15, or lacked an exact constant-primer or identifier match. COPE v1.2.5 was used to merge the high-quality paired reads, and each unique nucleotide sequence was defined as a clonotype. MiTCR v1.1 was used to align clonotypes to the IMGT TRBV, TRBD and TRBJ reference segments. Only V-J combinations with frequency above 0.0001, covering roughly 99% of repertoires, were analysed. The TCS score was defined as the ratio of F50 (clonal expansion) to E x V (chaos), calculated using BLOSUM62-based TCRdist between CDR3 peptides within each V-J. Welch's t-statistics and random forest reduced 500 to 650 V-J features to about 12, which were used in a naive Bayes classifier (R e1071). Sample size was not statistically predetermined, and investigators were not blinded to group allocation. The paper reports TCR Vbeta CDR3 sequencing of approximately 140 peripheral blood samples: some 44 ophthalmopathy, roughly 80 hyperthyroidism and about 17 progressor patients.

This chain is built from TRBV14 and TRBJ2-2; the D gene assignment is ambiguous. The TCR sequence derives from a woman aged 18 to 35 with Graves disease. Donor details come from another sample of the same person, matched by shared clones. Material: peripheral blood mononuclear cells (PBMCs), obtained at new diagnosis, from a patient treated with antithyroid drugs. The CDR3 here reads CASSQSRLLNTGELFF. The nucleotide sequence is TGTGCCAGCAGCCAAAGCCGGCTGCTGAACACCGGGGAGCTGTTTTTT.